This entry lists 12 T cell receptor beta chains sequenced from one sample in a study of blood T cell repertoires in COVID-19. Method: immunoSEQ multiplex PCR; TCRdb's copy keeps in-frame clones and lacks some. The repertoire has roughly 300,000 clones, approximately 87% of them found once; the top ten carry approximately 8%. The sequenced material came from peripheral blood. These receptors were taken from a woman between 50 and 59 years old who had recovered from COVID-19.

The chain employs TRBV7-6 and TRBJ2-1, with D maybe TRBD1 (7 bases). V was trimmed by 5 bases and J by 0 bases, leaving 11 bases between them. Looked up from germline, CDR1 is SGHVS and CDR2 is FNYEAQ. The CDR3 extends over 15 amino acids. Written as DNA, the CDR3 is TGTGCCAGCAGCCCGCAGGGGGGCTCCTACAATGAGCAGTTCTTC. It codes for CASSPQGGSYNEQFF.

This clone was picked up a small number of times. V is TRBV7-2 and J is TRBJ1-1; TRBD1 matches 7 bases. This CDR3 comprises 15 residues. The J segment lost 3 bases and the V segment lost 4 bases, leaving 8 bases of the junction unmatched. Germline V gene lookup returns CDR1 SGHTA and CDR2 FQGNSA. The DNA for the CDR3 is TGTGCCAGCAGCTCGTGGATTCAGGGGGACACTGAAGCTTTCTTT. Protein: CASSSWIQGDTEAFF.

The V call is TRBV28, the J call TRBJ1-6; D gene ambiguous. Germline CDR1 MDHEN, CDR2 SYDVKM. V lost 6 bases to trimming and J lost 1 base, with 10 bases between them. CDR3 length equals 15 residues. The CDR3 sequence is CASRVHRSYNSPLHF. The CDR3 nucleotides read TGTGCCAGCAGGGTCCACCGGTCCTATAATTCACCCCTCCACTTT. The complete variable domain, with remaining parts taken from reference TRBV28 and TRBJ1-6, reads DVKVTQSSRYLVKRTGEKVFLECVQDMDHENMFWYRQDPGLGLRLIYFSYDVKMKEKGDIPEGYSVSREKKERFSLILESASTNQTSMYLCASRVHRSYNSPLHFGNGTRLTVT.

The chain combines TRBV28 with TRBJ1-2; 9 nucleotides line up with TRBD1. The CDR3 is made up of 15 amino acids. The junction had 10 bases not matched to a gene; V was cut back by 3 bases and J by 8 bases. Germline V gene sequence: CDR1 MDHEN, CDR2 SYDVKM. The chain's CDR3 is CASSFDGTGIVGYTF. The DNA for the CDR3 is TGTGCCAGCAGTTTTGATGGGACAGGGATCGTGGGCTACACCTTC.

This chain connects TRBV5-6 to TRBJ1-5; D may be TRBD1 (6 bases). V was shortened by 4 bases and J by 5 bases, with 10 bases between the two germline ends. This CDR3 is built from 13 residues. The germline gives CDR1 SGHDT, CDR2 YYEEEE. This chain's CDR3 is CASSNGQYQPQHF. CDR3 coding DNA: TGTGCCAGCAGCAACGGACAGTATCAGCCCCAGCATTTT. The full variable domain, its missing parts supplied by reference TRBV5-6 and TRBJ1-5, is DAGVTQSPTHLIKTRGQQVTLRCSPKSGHDTVSWYQQALGQGPQFIFQYYEEEERQRGNFPDRFSGHQFPNYSSELNVNALLLGDSALYLCASSNGQYQPQHFGDGTRLSIL.

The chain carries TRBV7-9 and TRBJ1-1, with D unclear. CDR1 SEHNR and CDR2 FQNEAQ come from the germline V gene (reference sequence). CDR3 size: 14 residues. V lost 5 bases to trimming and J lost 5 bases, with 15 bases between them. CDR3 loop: CASSSPKSRTEAFF. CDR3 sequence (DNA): TGTGCCAGCAGCAGCCCCAAGAGTAGAACTGAAGCTTTCTTT.

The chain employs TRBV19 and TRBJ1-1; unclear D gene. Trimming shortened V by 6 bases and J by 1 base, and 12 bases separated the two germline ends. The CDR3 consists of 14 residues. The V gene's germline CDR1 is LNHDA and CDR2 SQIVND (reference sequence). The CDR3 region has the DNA TGTGCCAGTAGCCCCTTACTTCGGAACACTGAAGCTTTCTTT. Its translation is CASSPLLRNTEAFF.

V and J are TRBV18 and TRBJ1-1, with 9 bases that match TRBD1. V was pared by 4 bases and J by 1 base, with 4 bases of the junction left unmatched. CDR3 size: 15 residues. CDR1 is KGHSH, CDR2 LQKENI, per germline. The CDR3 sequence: CASSLGQGPNTEAFF. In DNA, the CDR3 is TGTGCCAGCTCACTAGGACAGGGGCCGAACACTGAAGCTTTCTTT. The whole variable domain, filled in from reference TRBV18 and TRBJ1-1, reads NAGVMQNPRHLVRRRGQEARLRCSPMKGHSHVYWYRQLPEEGLKFMVYLQKENIIDESGMPKERFSAEFPKEGPSILRIQQVVRGDSAAYFCASSLGQGPNTEAFFGQGTRLTVV.

CDR3 nucleotide sequence: TGCAGCGCCGCCCCGCAGGGGATGAACACTGAAGCTTTCTTT. Its translation: CSAAPQGMNTEAFF. V and J are TRBV29-1 and TRBJ1-1, with a tentative D call TRBD1 (6 bases). Germline V gene lookup returns CDR1 SQVTM and CDR2 ANQGSEA. V lost 7 bases to trimming and J lost 0 bases, with 15 bases between them. The CDR3 length is 14 residues.

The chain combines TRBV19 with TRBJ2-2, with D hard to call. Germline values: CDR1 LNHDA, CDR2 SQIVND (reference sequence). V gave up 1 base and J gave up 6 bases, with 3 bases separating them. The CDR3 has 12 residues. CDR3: CASSIGPGELFF. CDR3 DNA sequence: TGTGCCAGTAGTATAGGGCCCGGGGAGCTGTTTTTT. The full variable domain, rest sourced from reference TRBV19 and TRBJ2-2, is DGGITQSPKYLFRKEGQNVTLSCEQNLNHDAMYWYRQDPGQGLRLIYYSQIVNDFQKGDIAEGYSVSREKKESFPLTVTSAQKNPTAFYLCASSIGPGELFFGEGSRLTVL.

CDR3 residues: CASRSDRAIYGYTF. CDR3 in DNA: TGTGCCAGCAGGTCGGACAGGGCAATATATGGCTACACCTTC. The chain has TRBV7-2 and TRBJ1-2; 8 nucleotides agree with TRBD1. The CDR3 runs 14 residues. V was clipped by 6 bases and J by 5 bases; unmatched bases: 8. CDR1 and CDR2 (germline): SGHTA, FQGNSA.

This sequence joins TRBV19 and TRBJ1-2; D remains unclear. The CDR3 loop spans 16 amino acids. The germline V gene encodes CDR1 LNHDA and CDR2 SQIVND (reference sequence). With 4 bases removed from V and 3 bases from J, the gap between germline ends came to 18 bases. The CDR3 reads CASSKWVKSGDYGYTF. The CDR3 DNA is TGTGCCAGTAGTAAATGGGTCAAATCGGGTGACTATGGCTACACCTTC.